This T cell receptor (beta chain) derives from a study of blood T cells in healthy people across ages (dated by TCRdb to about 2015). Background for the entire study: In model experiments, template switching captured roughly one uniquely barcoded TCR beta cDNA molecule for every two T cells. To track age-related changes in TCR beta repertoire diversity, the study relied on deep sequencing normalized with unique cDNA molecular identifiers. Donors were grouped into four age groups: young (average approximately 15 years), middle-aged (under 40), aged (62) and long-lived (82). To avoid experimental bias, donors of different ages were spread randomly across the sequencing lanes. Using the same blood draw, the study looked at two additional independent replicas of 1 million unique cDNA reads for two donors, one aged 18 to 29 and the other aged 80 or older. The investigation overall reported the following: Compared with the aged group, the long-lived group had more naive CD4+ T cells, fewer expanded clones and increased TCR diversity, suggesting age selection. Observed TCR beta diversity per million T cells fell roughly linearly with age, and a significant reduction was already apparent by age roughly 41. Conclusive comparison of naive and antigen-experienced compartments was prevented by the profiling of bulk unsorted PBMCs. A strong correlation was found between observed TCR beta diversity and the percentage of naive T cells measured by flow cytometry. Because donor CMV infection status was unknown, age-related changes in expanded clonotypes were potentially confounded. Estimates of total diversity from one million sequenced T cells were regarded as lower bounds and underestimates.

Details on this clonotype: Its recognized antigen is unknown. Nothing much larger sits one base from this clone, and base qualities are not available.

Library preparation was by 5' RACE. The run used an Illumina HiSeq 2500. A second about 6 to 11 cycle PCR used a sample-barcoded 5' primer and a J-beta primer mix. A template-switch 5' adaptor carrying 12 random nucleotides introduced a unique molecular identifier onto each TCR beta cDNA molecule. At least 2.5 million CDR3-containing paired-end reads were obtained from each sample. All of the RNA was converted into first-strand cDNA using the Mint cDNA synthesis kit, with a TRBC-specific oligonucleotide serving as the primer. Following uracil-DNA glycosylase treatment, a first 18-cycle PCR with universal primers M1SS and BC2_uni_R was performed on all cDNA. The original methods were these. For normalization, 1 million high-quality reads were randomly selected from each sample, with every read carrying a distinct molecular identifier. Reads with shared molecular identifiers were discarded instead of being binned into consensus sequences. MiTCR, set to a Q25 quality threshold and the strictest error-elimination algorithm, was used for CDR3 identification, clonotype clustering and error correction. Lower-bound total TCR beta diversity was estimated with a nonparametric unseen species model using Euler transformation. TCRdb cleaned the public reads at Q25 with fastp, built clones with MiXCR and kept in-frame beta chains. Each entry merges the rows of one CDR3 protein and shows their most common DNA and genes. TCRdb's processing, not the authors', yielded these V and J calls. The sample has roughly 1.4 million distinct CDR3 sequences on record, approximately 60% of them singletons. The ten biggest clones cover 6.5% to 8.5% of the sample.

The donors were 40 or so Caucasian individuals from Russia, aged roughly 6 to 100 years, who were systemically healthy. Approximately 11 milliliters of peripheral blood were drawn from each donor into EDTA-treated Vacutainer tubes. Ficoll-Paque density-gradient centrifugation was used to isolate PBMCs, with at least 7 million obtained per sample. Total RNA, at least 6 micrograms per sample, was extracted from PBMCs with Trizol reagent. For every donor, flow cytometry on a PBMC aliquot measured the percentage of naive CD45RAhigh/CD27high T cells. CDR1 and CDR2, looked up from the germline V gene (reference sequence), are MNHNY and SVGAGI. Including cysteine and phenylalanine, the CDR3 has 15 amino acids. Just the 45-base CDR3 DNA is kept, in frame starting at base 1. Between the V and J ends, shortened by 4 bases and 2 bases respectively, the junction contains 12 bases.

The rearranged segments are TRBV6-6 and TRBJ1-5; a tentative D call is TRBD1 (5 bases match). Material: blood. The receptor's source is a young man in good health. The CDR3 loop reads CASSWGRGGNQPQHF. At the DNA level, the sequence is TGTGCCAGCAGTTGGGGCCGGGGTGGCAATCAGCCCCAGCATTTT.